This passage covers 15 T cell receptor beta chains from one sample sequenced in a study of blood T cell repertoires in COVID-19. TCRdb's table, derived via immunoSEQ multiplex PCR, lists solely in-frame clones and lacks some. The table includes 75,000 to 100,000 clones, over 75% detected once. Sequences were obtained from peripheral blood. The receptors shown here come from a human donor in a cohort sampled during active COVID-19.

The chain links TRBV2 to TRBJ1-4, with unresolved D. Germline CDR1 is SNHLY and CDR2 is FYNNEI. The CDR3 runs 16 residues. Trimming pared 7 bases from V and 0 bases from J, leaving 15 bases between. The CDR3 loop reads CASKYSNGATNEKLFF. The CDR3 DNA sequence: TGTGCCAGCAAGTACTCTAACGGTGCAACTAATGAAAAACTGTTTTTT. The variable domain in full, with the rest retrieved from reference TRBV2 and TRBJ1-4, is EPEVTQTPSHQVTQMGQEVILRCVPISNHLYFYWYRQILGQKVEFLVSFYNNEISEKSEIFDDQFSVERPDGSNFTLKIRSTKLEDSAMYFCASKYSNGATNEKLFFGSGTQLSVL.

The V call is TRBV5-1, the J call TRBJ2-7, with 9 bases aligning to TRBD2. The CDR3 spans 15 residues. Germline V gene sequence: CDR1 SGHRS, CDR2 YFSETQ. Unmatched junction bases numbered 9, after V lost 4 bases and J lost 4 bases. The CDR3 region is CASSPGTSSSYEQYF. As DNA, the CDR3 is TGCGCCAGCAGCCCGGGGACTAGCTCTTCGTACGAGCAGTACTTC.

DNA of the CDR3: TGTGCCAGCAGCCCCTCGCGGTTCACAGATACGCAGTATTTT. Translation gives CASSPSRFTDTQYF. The V call is TRBV9, the J call TRBJ2-3; D ambiguous. The CDR3 covers 14 residues. The V gene lost 4 bases and the J gene lost 2 bases, with 11 bases spanning the gap. CDR1 is SGDLS, CDR2 YYNGEE, per germline.

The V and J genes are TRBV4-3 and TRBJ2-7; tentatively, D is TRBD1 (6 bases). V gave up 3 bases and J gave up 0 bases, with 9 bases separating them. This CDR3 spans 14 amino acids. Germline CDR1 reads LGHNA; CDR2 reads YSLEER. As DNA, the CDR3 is TGCGCCAGCAGCCAGAGACAGGACTCCTACGAGCAGTACTTC. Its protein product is CASSQRQDSYEQYF.

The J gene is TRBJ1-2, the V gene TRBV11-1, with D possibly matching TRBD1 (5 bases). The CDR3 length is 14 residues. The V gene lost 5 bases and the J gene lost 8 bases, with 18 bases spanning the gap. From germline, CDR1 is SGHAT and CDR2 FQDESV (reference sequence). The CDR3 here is CASSSHGATGGYTF. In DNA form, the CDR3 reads TGTGCCAGCAGCAGCCATGGGGCAACGGGCGGCTACACCTTC.

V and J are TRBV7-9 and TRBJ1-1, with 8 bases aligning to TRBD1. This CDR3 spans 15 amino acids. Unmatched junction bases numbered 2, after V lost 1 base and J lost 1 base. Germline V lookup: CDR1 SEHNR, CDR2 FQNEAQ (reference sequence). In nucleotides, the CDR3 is TGTGCCAGCAGCTTAGTCGACAGGGGGAACACTGAAGCTTTCTTT. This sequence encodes CASSLVDRGNTEAFF. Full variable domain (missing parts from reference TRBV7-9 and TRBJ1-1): DTGVSQNPRHKITKRGQNVTFRCDPISEHNRLYWYRQTLGQGPEFLTYFQNEAQLEKSRLLSDRFSAERPKGSFSTLEIQRTEQGDSAMYLCASSLVDRGNTEAFFGQGTRLTVV.

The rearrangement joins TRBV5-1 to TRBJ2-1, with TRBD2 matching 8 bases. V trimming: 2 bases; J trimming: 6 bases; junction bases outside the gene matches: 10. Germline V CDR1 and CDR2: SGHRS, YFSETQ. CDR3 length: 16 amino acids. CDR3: CASSLTGLGALNEQFF. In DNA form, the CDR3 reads TGCGCCAGCAGCTTAACGGGACTAGGGGCTCTCAATGAGCAGTTCTTC.

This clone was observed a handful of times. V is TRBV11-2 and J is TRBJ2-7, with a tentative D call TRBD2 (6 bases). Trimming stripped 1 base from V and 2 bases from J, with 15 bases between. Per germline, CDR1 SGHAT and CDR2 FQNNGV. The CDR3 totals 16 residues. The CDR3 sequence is CASSLVSSGEAYEQYF. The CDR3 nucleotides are TGTGCCAGCAGCTTAGTTAGTAGCGGAGAGGCCTACGAGCAGTACTTC.

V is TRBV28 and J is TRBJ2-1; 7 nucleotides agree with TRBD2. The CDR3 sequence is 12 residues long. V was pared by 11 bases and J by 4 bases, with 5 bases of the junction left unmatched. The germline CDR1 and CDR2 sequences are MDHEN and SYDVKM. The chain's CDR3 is CAGGEDYNEQFF. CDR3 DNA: TGTGCCGGGGGGGAGGATTACAATGAGCAGTTCTTC.

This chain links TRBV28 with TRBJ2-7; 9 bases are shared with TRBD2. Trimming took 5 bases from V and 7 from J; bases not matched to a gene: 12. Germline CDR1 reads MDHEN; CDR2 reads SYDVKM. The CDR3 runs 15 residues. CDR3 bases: TGTGCCAGCAGTAGCGGGGGGCAGGCACTTCGGGAGCAGTACTTC. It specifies CASSSGGQALREQYF.

The CDR3, as DNA: TGTGCCAGCAGCCCCGGGACTAGCGGAGCTACACTCCAAGAGACCCAGTACTTC. Encoded protein: CASSPGTSGATLQETQYF. The chain couples TRBV4-2 to TRBJ2-5, with 11 bases aligning to TRBD2. CDR1 is LGHNA and CDR2 is YNFKEQ in the germline V gene. The CDR3 contains 18 residues. Trimming at V came to 4 bases and at J to 1 base, leaving 11 bases not matched to a gene.

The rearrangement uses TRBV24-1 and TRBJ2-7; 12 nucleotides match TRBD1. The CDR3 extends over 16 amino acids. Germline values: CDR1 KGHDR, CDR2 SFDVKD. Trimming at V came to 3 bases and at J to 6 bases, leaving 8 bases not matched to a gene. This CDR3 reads CATSDITGTGGGEQYF. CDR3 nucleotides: TGTGCCACCAGTGATATCACCGGGACAGGGGGCGGCGAGCAGTACTTC.

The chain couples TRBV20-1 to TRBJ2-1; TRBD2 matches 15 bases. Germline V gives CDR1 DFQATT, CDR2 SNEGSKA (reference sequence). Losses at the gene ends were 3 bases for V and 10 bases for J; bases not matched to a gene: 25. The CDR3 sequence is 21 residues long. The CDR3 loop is CSASSRAIGGRTSGRAREQFF. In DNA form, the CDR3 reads TGCAGTGCTAGTTCAAGAGCCATCGGGGGCAGGACTAGCGGGAGGGCCCGGGAGCAGTTCTTC.

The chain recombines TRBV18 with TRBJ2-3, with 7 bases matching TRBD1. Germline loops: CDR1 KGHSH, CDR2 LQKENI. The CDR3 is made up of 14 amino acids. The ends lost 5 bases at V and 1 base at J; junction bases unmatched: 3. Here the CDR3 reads CASSSTGRTDTQYF. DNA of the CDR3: TGTGCCAGCTCATCGACAGGGCGCACAGATACGCAGTATTTT.

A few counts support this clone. CDR3 protein: CASSVDGGNSNQPQHF. The CDR3 coding sequence is TGTGCCAGCAGCGTAGATGGGGGCAATAGCAATCAGCCCCAGCATTTT. This sequence joins TRBV9 and TRBJ1-5; the D gene is possibly TRBD1 (6 bases). The CDR3 is 16 amino acids. Trimming cost V 0 bases and J 0 bases, with 10 bases left between them. CDR1 and CDR2 (germline): SGDLS, YYNGEE. The whole variable domain, remainder taken from reference TRBV9 and TRBJ1-5, is DSGVTQTPKHLITATGQRVTLRCSPRSGDLSVYWYQQSLDQGLQFLIQYYNGEERAKGNILERFSAQQFPDLHSELNLSSLELGDSALYFCASSVDGGNSNQPQHFGDGTRLSIL.